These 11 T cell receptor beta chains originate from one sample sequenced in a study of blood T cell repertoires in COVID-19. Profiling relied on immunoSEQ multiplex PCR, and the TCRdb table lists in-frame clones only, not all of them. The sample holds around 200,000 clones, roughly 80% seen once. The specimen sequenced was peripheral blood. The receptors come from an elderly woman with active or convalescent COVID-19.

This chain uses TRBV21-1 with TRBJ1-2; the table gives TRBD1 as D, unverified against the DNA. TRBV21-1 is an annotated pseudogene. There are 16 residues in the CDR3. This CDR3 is CASSKGARGRAHGYTF. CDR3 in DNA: TGTGCCAGCAGCAAGGGGGCCAGGGGCAGGGCTCATGGCTACACCTTC.

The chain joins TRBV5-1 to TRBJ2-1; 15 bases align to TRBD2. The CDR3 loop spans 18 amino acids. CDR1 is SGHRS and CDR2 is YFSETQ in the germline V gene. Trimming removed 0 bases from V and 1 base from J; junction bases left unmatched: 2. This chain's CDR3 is CASSLGTSGRGSYNEQFF. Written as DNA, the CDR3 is TGCGCCAGCAGCTTGGGGACTAGCGGGAGGGGGTCCTACAATGAGCAGTTCTTC.

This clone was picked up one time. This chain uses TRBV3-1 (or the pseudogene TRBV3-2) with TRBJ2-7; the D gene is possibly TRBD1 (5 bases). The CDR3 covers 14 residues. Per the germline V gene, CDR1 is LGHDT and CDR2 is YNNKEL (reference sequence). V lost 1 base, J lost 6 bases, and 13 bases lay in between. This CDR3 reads CASSQGTPSLEQYF. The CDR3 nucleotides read TGTGCCAGCAGCCAAGGGACACCTTCTCTCGAGCAGTACTTC.

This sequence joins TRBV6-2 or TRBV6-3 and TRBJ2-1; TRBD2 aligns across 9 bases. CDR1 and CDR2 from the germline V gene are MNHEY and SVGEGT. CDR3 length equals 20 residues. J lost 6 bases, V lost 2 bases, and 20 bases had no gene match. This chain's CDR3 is CASSYLHEGWVAGAPNEQFF. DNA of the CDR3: TGTGCCAGCAGTTACCTCCACGAGGGCTGGGTAGCGGGAGCCCCCAATGAGCAGTTCTTC.

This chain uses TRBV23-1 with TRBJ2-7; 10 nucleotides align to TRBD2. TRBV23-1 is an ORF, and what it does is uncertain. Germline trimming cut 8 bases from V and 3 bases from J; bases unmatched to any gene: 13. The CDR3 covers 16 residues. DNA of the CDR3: TGCGCCAGCCCCCAGGGGAAGCGGGAGGGACTCTACGAGCAGTACTTC. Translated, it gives CASPQGKREGLYEQYF.

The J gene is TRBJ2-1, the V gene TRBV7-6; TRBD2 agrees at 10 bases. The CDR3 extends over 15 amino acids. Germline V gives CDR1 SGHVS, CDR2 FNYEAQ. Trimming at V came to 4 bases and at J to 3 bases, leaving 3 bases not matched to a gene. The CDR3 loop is CASSSRTSGYNEQFF. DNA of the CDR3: TGTGCCAGCAGCTCTAGGACTAGCGGCTACAATGAGCAGTTCTTC. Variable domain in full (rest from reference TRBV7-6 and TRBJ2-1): GAGVSQSPRYKVTKRGQDVALRCDPISGHVSLYWYRQALGQGPEFLTYFNYEAQQDKSGLPNDRFSAERPEGSISTLTIQRTEQRDSAMYRCASSSRTSGYNEQFFGPGTRLTVL.

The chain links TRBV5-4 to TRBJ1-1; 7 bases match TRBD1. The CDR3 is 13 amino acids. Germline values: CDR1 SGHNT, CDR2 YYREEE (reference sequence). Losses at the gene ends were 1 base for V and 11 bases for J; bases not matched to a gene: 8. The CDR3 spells CASSLKGGAWAFF. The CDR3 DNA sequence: TGTGCCAGCAGCTTGAAAGGGGGCGCTTGGGCTTTCTTT.

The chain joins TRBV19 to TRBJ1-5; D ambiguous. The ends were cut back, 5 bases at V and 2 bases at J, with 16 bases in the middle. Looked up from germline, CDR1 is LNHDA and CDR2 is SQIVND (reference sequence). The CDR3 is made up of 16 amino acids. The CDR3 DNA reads TGTGCCAGTAGTGCCCGAGGTTTTGAGGGCAATCAGCCCCAGCATTTT. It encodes CASSARGFEGNQPQHF.

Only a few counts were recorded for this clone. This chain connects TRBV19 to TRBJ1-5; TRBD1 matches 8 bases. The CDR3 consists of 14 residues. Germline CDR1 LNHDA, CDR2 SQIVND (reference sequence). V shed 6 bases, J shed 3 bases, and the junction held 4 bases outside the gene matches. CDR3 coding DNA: TGTGCCAGTAGCAAGACAGGGGACAATCAGCCCCAGCATTTT. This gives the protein CASSKTGDNQPQHF.

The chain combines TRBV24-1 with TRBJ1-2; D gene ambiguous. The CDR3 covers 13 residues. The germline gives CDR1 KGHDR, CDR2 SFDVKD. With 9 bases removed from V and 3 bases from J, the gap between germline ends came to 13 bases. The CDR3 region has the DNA TGTGCCACCTTGAACCGGGAATACTATGGCTACACCTTC. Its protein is CATLNREYYGYTF.

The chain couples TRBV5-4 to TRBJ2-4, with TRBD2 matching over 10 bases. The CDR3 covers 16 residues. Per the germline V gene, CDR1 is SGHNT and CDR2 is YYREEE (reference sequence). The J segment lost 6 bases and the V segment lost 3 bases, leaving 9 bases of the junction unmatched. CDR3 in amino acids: CASSSTSGKELNIQYF. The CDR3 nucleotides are TGTGCCAGCAGCTCAACTAGCGGGAAAGAGTTAAACATTCAGTACTTC.